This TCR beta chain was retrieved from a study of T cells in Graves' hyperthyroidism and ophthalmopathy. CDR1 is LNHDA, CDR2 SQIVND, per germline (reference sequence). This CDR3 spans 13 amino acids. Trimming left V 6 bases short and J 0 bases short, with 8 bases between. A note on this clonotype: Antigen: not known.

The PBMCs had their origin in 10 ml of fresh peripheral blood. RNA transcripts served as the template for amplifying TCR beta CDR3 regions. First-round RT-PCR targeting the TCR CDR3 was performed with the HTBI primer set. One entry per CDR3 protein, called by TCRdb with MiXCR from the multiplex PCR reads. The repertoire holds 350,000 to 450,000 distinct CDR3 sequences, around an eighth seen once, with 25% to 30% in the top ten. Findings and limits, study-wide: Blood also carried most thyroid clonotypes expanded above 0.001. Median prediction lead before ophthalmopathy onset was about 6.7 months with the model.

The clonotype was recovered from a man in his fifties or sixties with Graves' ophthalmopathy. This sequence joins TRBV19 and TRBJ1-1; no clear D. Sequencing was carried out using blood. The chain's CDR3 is CASRTPMNTEAFF. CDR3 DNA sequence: TGTGCCAGTAGGACCCCGATGAACACTGAAGCTTTCTTT.